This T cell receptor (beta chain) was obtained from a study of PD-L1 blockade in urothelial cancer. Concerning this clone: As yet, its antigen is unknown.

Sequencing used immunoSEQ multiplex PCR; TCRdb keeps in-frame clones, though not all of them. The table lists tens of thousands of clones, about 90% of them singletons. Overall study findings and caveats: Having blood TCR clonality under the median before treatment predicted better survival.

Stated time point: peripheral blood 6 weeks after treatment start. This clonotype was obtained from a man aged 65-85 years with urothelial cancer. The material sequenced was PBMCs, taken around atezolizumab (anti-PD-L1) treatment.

DNA for the CDR3: TGTGCCAGCAGCTTAACAACAGGTTTTGAAGCTTTCTTT. It encodes CASSLTTGFEAFF. This rearrangement joins TRBV5-4 to TRBJ1-1, with D perhaps TRBD1 (5 bases). The CDR3 is 13 amino acids. V was trimmed by 2 bases and J by 7 bases, leaving 12 bases between them. Germline CDR1 SGHNT, CDR2 YYREEE (reference sequence).